A selection of T cell receptor beta chains follows, all from one sample in a study of blood T cell repertoires in COVID-19. Repertoires were generated with immunoSEQ multiplex PCR, while TCRdb's copy carries only in-frame clones and drops some. The sample carries a few hundred thousand clones, 75% to 90% recorded once. The material sequenced was peripheral blood. The receptors derive from a young woman with acute or convalescent COVID-19. The conserved cysteine and the conserved F or W are not part of the CDR3 here.

V gene: TRBV6-5; CDR3 protein: ASRKEDRGQPQH
V gene: TRBV12-3/TRBV12-4; CDR3 protein: ASSSGTASYT
V gene: TRBV19; CDR3 protein: ASSTFDRGSKNIQY
V gene: TRBV7-3; CDR3 protein: ASSSQKGGTEAF
V gene: TRBV10-1; CDR3 protein: ASSDERDSAEAF
V gene: TRBV9; CDR3 protein: ASSTGSSTDTQY
V gene: TRBV10-3; CDR3 protein: AIREKGQGLNTGELF
V gene: TRBV30; CDR3 protein: AWSPFRQRVYGGYT
V gene: TRBV6-5; CDR3 protein: ASSLRGSATGELF
V gene: TRBV28; CDR3 protein: ASSFQRDNNQPQH
V gene: TRBV5-1; CDR3 protein: ASSFTQMITGELF
V gene: TRBV10-3; CDR3 protein: AISGGQGSMWETQY
V gene: TRBV30; CDR3 protein: AWSASTGSSGNTIY
V gene: TRBV28; CDR3 protein: ASRRDGAGVYEQY
V gene: TRBV29-1; CDR3 protein: SVAGGGSPLH
V gene: TRBV7-9; CDR3 protein: ASTLAGDGDTQY
V gene: TRBV16; CDR3 protein: ASSQQGPRRNYEQY
V gene: TRBV11-2; CDR3 protein: ASSLGFRGDRDEKLF
V gene: TRBV7-7; CDR3 protein: ASRPAVGAESTRSSYNEQF
V gene: TRBV13; CDR3 protein: ASSLGSGNEAYEQY
V gene: TRBV3-1/TRBV3-2; CDR3 protein: ASSRPGGQGGDGYT
V gene: TRBV2; CDR3 protein: ASRGEVGTEAF
V gene: TRBV7-8; CDR3 protein: ASSANRGQGEAF
V gene: TRBV10-2; CDR3 protein: ASSIEGGRFYNEQF
V gene: TRBV19; CDR3 protein: ATLTSGKTDTQY
V gene: TRBV4-2; CDR3 protein: ASSHGLADNTGELF
V gene: TRBV5-1; CDR3 protein: ASSFTGNRGGNTIY
V gene: TRBV6-4; CDR3 protein: ATSTMDSEYNEQF
V gene: TRBV28; CDR3 protein: ASTPLGHRDGDDIQY
V gene: TRBV7-9; CDR3 protein: ASSRSGGQGGAPLH
V gene: TRBV28; CDR3 protein: ASRNRTGLRTPLH
V gene: TRBV24-1; CDR3 protein: ATADRGSTDTQY
V gene: TRBV6-2/TRBV6-3; CDR3 protein: ASSPNTDTQY
V gene: TRBV6-4; CDR3 protein: ASSIAGVGEQF
V gene: TRBV9; CDR3 protein: ASSEGTGWGYT
V gene: TRBV11-2; CDR3 protein: ASSLVPLDSSNEKLF
V gene: TRBV2; CDR3 protein: ASSYAWGDRTDTQY
V gene: TRBV5-4; CDR3 protein: ASSPDSQETQY
V gene: TRBV10-1; CDR3 protein: ASSDPGLRTGELF
V gene: TRBV12-3/TRBV12-4; CDR3 protein: ASSFGGGDRLF
V gene: TRBV5-6; CDR3 protein: ASSSGGWGDTQY
V gene: TRBV5-1; CDR3 protein: ASSFSGAHTDTQY
V gene: TRBV7-2; CDR3 protein: ASSSSGTYEQY
V gene: TRBV6-5; CDR3 protein: ASIIDANTEAF
V gene: TRBV6-4; CDR3 protein: ASSDPGSSYNEQF
V gene: TRBV6-5; CDR3 protein: ASSRGEVTEAF
V gene: TRBV9; CDR3 protein: ASGRTEANEKLF